The T cell receptor beta chain described here comes from a study of cytomegalovirus exposure and HLA in healthy donors. Broader study findings: Rarity characterized most TCR sequences, yet some public TCRs appeared in many donors. It was confirmed in vitro that a few of the CMV-associated chains were specific for CMV antigens. Subsequent analysis showed first-cohort TCR clusters tending to co-occur in around 130 validation repertoires. The listing of 150 to 200 TCR beta chains classed them as cytomegalovirus-associated.

Profiled with immunoSEQ multiplex PCR; TCRdb holds only in-frame clones, not every one. The profile shows over 100,000 clones, roughly 86% of them singletons. This CDR3 is built from 13 residues. Germline CDR1 is MNHEY and CDR2 is SVGAGI. V lost 3 bases, J lost 7 bases, and 10 bases lay in between. In the case of this clone: Antigen specificity is unknown.

The TCR sequence derives from a man younger than 40 in good health and CMV-seronegative. J is TRBJ2-1 and V is TRBV6-5; D might be TRBD2 (5 bases). Specimen: PBMCs. The CDR3 reads CASSYLGENEQFF. Here the CDR3 DNA reads TGTGCCAGCAGTTATCTCGGGGAGAATGAGCAGTTCTTC.